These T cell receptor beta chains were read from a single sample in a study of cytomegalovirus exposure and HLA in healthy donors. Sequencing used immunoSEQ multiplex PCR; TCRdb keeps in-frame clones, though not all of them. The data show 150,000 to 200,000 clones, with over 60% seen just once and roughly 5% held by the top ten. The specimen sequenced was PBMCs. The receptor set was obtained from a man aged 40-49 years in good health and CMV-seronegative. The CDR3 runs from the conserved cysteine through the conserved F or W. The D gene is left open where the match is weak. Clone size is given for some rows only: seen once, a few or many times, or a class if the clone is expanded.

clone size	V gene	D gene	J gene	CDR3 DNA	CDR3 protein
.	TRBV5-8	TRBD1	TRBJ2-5	TGTGCCAGCAGCTCCGAGGGGACAGGGGTGCCAGAGACCCAGTACTTC	CASSSEGTGVPETQYF
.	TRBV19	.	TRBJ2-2	TGTGCCAGTAGTTACAGGCTTAACACCGGGGAGCTGTTTTTT	CASSYRLNTGELFF
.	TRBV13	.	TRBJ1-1	TGTGCCAGCAGCTTATATAAGGGCACCAGGGAAGGCACTGAAGCTTTCTTT	CASSLYKGTREGTEAFF
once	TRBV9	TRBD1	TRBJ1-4	TGTGCCAGCAGCGTGACAGGGGATCGCGAAAAACTGTTTTTT	CASSVTGDREKLFF
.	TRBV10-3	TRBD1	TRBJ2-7	TGTGCCATCAGTACCGGGACAGGGGAGTACGAGCAGTACTTC	CAISTGTGEYEQYF
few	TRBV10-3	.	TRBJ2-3	TGTGCCATCAGGGCCGGGTCAGGGATCAGCACAGATACGCAGTATTTT	CAIRAGSGISTDTQYF
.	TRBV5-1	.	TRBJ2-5	TGCGCCAGCAGCTTTAAAGAGACCCAGTACTTC	CASSFKETQYF
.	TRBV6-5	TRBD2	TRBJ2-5	TGTGCCAGCAGTTATGTTCGGGCTAGCGGGAGGAAGGCCCAGTACTTC	CASSYVRASGRKAQYF
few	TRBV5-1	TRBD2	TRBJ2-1	TGCGCCAGCAGCTTTGGCGGGGGGCGCTACAATGAGCAGTTCTTC	CASSFGGGRYNEQFF
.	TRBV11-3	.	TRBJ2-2	TGTGCCAGCTCCGCGGCGGTCAACACCGGGGAGCTGTTTTTT	CASSAAVNTGELFF
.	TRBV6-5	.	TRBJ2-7	TGTGCCAGCAGTTACTCGAACGGCGAGCAGTACTTC	CASSYSNGEQYF
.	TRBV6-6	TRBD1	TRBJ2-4	TGTGCCAGCAGTAAACGACAGGGGGATTGGGACATTCAGTACTTC	CASSKRQGDWDIQYF
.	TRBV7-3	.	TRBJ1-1	TGTGCCAGCAGCTTACACATGAACACTGAAGCTTTCTTT	CASSLHMNTEAFF
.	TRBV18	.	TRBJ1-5	TGTGCCAGCTCACCAGCGACAGGTCTTAGCAATCAGCCCCAGCATTTT	CASSPATGLSNQPQHF
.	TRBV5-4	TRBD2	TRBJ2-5	TGTGCCAGCAGCCTGAGTTATGCGCCTAGCGGGAGGGCATACCAAGAGACCCAGTACTTC	CASSLSYAPSGRAYQETQYF
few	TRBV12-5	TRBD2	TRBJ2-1	TGTGCTAGTGGTTATGCGGGAGCTTACAATGAGCAGTTCTTC	CASGYAGAYNEQFF
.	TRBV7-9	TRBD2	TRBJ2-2	TGTGCCAGCAGCCAGGGAGGGCCCCCCTCGGCCGGGGAGCTGTTTTTT	CASSQGGPPSAGELFF
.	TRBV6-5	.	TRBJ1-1	TGTGCCAGCAGTTACTCGGGGCTGATGAACACTGAAGCTTTCTTT	CASSYSGLMNTEAFF
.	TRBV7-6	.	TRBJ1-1	TGTGCCAGCAGCGACCGGGTCCAGGGGACTGAAGCTTTCTTT	CASSDRVQGTEAFF
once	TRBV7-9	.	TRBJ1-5	TGTGCCAGCAGCCCCGAGCTGAGCAATCAGCCCCAGCATTTT	CASSPELSNQPQHF
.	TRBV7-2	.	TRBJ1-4	TGTGCCAGCAGCCTAAGGACAGCTAATGAAAAACTGTTTTTT	CASSLRTANEKLFF
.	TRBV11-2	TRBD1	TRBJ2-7	TGTGCCAGCAGCTTAGAGGACAGGTTCACTTCCTACGAGCAGTACTTC	CASSLEDRFTSYEQYF
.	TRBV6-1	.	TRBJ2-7	TGTGCCAGCAGTGAAGATTCAGGGGGGCAGCAGTACTTC	CASSEDSGGQQYF
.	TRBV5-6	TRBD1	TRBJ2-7	TGTGCCAGCAGCTTGAGGACAGGTGGCCCCTACGAGCAGTACTTC	CASSLRTGGPYEQYF
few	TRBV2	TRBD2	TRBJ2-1	TGTGCCAGCAGTGGAGGATCTAGCGGGGGCAATGAGCAGTTCTTC	CASSGGSSGGNEQFF
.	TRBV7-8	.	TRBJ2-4	TGTGCCAGCAGCCGCCGGGACATTCAGTACTTC	CASSRRDIQYF
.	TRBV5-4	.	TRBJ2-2	TGTGCCAGCAGCTTTTCCCTCAGGGGCTCCGGGGAGCTGTTTTTT	CASSFSLRGSGELFF
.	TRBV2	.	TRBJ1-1	TGTGCCAGCAGTGAGAGACAGAACACTGAAGCTTTCTTT	CASSERQNTEAFF
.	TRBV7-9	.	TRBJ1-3	TGTGCCAGCAGCCTCCTGACTTCTGGAAACACCATATATTTT	CASSLLTSGNTIYF
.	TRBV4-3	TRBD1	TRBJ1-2	TGCGCCAGCAGCCAATCGGACAGGGGTCACTATGGCTACACCTTC	CASSQSDRGHYGYTF
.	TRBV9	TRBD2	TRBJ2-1	TGTGCCAGCAGTGCTAGCGGGGGGACTTCCTACAATGAGCAGTTCTTC	CASSASGGTSYNEQFF
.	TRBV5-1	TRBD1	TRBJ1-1	TGCGCCAGCAGCTCACGACAGGGCTGGGAAACTGAAGCTTTCTTT	CASSSRQGWETEAFF
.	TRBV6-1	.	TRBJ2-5	TGTGCCAGCAGTGAAGGGGGGGTAGGAGAGACCCAGTACTTC	CASSEGGVGETQYF
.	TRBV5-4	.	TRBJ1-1	TGTGCCAGCAACCCACAGGGGAACACTGAAGCTTTCTTT	CASNPQGNTEAFF
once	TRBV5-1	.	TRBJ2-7	TGCGCCAGCAGTTTCCCGGGGGTCTCCGAGCAGTACTTC	CASSFPGVSEQYF
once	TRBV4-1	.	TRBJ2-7	TGCGCCAGCAGCCAAGATAGGGGCAGGGGCTACGAGCAGTACTTC	CASSQDRGRGYEQYF
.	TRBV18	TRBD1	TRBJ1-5	TGTGCCAGCTCACCCGGGACAGGGAATAGCAATCAGCCCCAGCATTTT	CASSPGTGNSNQPQHF
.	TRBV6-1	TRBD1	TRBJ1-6	TGTGCCAGCGGGACAGGGCGTGAGAATTCACCCCTCCACTTT	CASGTGRENSPLHF
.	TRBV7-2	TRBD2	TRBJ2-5	TGTGCCAGCAGGGGGACTAGCCAAGAGACCCAGTACTTC	CASRGTSQETQYF
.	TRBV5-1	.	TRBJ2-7	TGCGCCAGCAGTCGGCCCGCGGCTCGGGGCGAGCAGTACTTC	CASSRPAARGEQYF
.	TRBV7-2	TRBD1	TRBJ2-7	TGTGCCAGCAGCTACCGGGACAGATCATACGAGCAGTACTTC	CASSYRDRSYEQYF
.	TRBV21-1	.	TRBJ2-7	TGTGCCAGCAGCAAAAATCAGGGAATCTACGAGCAGTACTTC	CASSKNQGIYEQYF
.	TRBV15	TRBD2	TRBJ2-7	TGTGCCACCAGCAGGGGCGGGAGCTCCTACGAGCAGTACTTC	CATSRGGSSYEQYF
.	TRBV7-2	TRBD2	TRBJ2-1	TGTGCCAGCAGCTTAGTGGGGACTAGCGGGACCTACAATGAGCAGTTCTTC	CASSLVGTSGTYNEQFF
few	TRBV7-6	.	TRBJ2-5	TGTGCCAGCAGCTCCGACTACAGGGCCGGGACTAACCTAGGAGAGACCCAGTACTTC	CASSSDYRAGTNLGETQYF
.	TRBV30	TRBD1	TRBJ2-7	TGTGCCTGGAGGGCCGGGACAGGGGGCGACGAGCAGTACTTC	CAWRAGTGGDEQYF
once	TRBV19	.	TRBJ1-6	TGTGCCAGTAGTGTCGTTCCGCTCAGCTCCTATAATTCACCCCTCCACTTT	CASSVVPLSSYNSPLHF
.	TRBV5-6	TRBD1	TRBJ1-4	TGTGCCAGCAGCCAACAGGGGGCGATTAGTGAAAAACTGTTTTTT	CASSQQGAISEKLFF
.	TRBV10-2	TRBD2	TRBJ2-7	TGCGCCAGCAGTTCTAGCGGGGGGGGATACGAGCAGTACTTC	CASSSSGGGYEQYF
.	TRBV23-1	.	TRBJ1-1	TGCGCCAAATCAGTATGGGTTCGGGACACTGAAGCTTTCTTT	CAKSVWVRDTEAFF
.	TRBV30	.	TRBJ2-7	TGTGCCTGGAGTGACAGCTACGAGCAGTACTTC	CAWSDSYEQYF
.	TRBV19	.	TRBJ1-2	TGTGCCAGTAGTATAGATCCAGGCAAAAGGGGCTACACCTTC	CASSIDPGKRGYTF